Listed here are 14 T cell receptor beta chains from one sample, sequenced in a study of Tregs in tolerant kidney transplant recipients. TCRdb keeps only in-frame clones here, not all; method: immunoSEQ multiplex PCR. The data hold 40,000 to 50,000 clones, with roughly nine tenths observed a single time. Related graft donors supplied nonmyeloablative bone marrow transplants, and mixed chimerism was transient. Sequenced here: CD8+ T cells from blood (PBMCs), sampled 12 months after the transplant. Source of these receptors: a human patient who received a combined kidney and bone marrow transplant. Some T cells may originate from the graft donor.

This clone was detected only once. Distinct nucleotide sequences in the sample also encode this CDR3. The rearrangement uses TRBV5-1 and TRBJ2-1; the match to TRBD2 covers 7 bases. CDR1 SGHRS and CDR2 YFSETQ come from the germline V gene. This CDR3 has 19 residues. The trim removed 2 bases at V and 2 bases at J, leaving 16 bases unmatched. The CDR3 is CASSLGLRGAGITYNEQFF. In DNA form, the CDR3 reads TGCGCCAGCAGCTTAGGCCTGAGGGGAGCGGGAATAACCTACAATGAGCAGTTCTTC.

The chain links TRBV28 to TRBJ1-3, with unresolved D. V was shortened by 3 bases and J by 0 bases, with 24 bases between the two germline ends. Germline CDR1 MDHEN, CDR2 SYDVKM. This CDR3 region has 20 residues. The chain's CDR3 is CASSFQTPGGGTSSGNTIYF. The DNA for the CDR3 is TGTGCCAGCAGTTTTCAGACCCCGGGAGGAGGAACCAGCTCTGGAAACACCATATATTTT.

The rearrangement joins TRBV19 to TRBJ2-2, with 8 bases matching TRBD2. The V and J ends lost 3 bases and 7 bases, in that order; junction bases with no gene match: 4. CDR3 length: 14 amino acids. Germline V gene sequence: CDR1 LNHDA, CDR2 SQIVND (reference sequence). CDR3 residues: CASSMIAGFGELFF. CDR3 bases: TGTGCCAGTAGTATGATAGCGGGGTTCGGGGAGCTGTTTTTT.

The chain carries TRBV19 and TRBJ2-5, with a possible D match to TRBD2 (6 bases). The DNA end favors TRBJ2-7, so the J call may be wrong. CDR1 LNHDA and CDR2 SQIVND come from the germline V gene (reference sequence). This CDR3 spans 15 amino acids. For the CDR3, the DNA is TGTGCCAGTAGTGCCCTACTCGGGAGCTCCTACGAGCAGTACTTC. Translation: CASSALLGSSYEQYF.

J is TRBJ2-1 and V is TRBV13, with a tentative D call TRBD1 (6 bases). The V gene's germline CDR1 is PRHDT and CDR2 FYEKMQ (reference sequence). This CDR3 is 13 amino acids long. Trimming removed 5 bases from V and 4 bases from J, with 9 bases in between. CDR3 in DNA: TGTGCCAGCAGCCCCGACAGGTACAATGAGCAGTTCTTC. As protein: CASSPDRYNEQFF. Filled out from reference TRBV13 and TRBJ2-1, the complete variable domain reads AAGVIQSPRHLIKEKRETATLKCYPIPRHDTVYWYQQGPGQDPQFLISFYEKMQSDKGSIPDRFSAQQFSDYHSELNMSSLELGDSALYFCASSPDRYNEQFFGPGTRLTVL.

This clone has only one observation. The chain's CDR3 is CASSLLVSFSDEQYF. The CDR3 coding sequence is TGTGCCAGCAGCTTATTGGTCTCCTTCAGCGACGAGCAGTACTTC. The chain uses TRBV7-8 and TRBJ2-7, with D uncertain. V shed 2 bases and J shed 5 bases, with 16 bases lying between them. Looked up from germline, CDR1 is SGHVS and CDR2 is FQNEAQ. This CDR3 has 15 residues. Full variable domain (rest looked up from reference TRBV7-8 and TRBJ2-7): GAGVSQSPRYKVAKRGQDVALRCDPISGHVSLFWYQQALGQGPEFLTYFQNEAQLDKSGLPSDRFFAERPEGSVSTLKIQRTQQEDSAVYLCASSLLVSFSDEQYFGPGTRLTVT.

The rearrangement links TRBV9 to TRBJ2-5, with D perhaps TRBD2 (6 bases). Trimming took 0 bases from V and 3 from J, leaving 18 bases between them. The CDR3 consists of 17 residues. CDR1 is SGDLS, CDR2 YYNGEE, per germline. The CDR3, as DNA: TGTGCCAGCAGCGTAGGAAAGGGCAGGGACTTCGAAGAGACCCAGTACTTC. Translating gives CASSVGKGRDFEETQYF.

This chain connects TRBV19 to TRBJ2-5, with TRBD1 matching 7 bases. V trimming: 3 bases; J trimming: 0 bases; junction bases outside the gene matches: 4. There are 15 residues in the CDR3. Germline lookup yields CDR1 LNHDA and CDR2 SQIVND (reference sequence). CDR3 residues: CASSIWQGDQETQYF. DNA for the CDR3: TGTGCCAGTAGTATCTGGCAGGGGGACCAAGAGACCCAGTACTTC.

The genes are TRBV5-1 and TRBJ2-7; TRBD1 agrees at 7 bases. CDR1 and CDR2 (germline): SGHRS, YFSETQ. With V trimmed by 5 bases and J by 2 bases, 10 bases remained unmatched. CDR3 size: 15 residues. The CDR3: CASSSARQGAYEQYF. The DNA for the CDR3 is TGCGCCAGCAGTTCGGCTAGGCAGGGGGCCTACGAGCAGTACTTC.

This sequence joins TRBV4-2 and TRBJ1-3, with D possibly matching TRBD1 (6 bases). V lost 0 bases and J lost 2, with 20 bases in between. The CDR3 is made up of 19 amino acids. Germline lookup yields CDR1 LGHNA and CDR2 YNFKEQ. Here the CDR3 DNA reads TGTGCCAGCAGCCAAGATCCCTCCGCCAGGGGTGTACCTGGAAACACCATATATTTT. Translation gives CASSQDPSARGVPGNTIYF.

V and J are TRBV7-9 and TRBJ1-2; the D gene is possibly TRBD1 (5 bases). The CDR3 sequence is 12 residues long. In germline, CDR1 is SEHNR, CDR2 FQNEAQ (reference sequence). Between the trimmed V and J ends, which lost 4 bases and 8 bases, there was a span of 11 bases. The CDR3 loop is CASSWGSSGYTF. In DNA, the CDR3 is TGTGCCAGCAGCTGGGGCAGCTCAGGCTACACCTTC.

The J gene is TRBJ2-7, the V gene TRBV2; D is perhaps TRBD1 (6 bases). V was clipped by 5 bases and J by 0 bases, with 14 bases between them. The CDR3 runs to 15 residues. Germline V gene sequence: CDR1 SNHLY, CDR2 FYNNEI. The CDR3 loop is CASSSWPDSSYEQYF. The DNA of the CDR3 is TGTGCCAGCAGTTCCTGGCCGGACAGCTCCTACGAGCAGTACTTC. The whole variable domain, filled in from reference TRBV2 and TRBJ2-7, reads EPEVTQTPSHQVTQMGQEVILRCVPISNHLYFYWYRQILGQKVEFLVSFYNNEISEKSEIFDDQFSVERPDGSNFTLKIRSTKLEDSAMYFCASSSWPDSSYEQYFGPGTRLTVT.

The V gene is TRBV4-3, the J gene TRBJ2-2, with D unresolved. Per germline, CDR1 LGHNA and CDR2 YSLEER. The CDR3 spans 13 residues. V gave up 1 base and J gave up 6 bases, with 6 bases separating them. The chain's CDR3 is CASSQVSPGELFF. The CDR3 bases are TGCGCCAGCAGCCAAGTCAGTCCCGGGGAGCTGTTTTTT.

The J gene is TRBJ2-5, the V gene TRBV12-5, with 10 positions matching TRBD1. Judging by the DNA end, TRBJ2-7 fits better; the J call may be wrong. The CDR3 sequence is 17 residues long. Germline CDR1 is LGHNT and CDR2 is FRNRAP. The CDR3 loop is CASGFRQGAPPNYEQYF. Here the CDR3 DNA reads TGTGCTAGTGGTTTCCGACAGGGGGCGCCCCCAAACTACGAGCAGTACTTC.